This TCR beta chain was identified during a study of blood T cell repertoires in COVID-19. Study details: COVID-19 samples collected from the United States, Italy and Spain covered acute and convalescent phases. The analysed material was cDNA or gDNA that came from T cells, B-cell-depleted T cells, or PBMCs.

Study processing details: It was from reference gene primer amplification that nucleated cell counts were estimated. Libraries were prepared by immunoSEQ multiplex PCR; TCRdb keeps only in-frame clonotypes and omits some of them. The V and J calls and clone size were taken over from that table, and D and trimming were inferred from the DNA. The sample consists of roughly 200,000 clones, roughly 90% of them appearing once. Germline assignment: CDR1 MNHEY and CDR2 SMNVEV (reference sequence). The V end was cut by 5 bases, the J end by 0 bases, with 15 bases between. The CDR3 covers 16 residues. This clonotype was obtained from a woman aged 40 to 50 who had recovered from COVID-19. The genes are TRBV27 and TRBJ2-3; weak D call: TRBD2 (6 bases). The sample was peripheral blood. The CDR3, as DNA: TGTGCCAGCAGTCCCCCCCGGGACTCTAGCACAGATACGCAGTATTTT. It specifies CASSPPRDSSTDTQYF.